These 3 T cell receptor beta chains came from one sample sequenced in a study of T cells in Graves' hyperthyroidism and ophthalmopathy. TCR beta CDR3 region amplification was performed from RNA transcripts. The HTBI primer set served for first-round RT-PCR of the TCR CDR3. From the multiplex PCR reads, TCRdb called clonotypes with MiXCR, one entry per CDR3 protein. Among fewer than 350,000 distinct CDR3 sequences listed, 15% to 20% were seen once. The material sequenced was blood. The receptors here all came from a woman aged 35 to 49 with Graves' ophthalmopathy.

This clonotype was observed many times. This rearrangement joins TRBV4-2 to TRBJ1-2; no definite D call. The CDR3 loop spans 13 amino acids. The V gene's germline CDR1 is LGHNA and CDR2 YNFKEQ. Trimming removed 1 base from V and 1 base from J, with 4 bases in between. CDR3 in DNA: TGTGCCAGCAGCCAAGGGGGTAACTATGGCTACACCTTC. Protein: CASSQGGNYGYTF.

J is TRBJ1-1 and V is TRBV12-3 or TRBV12-4, with 9 bases identical to TRBD1. The length of the CDR3 is 14 residues. Germline trimming cut 3 bases from V and 5 bases from J; bases unmatched to any gene: 4. The CDR3 reads CASSFTGGWTEAFF. DNA for the CDR3: TGTGCCAGCAGTTTCACAGGGGGCTGGACTGAAGCTTTCTTT.

This sequence joins TRBV29-1 and TRBJ2-7, with a possible D match to TRBD2 (5 bases). CDR3 length: 12 amino acids. Trimming removed 5 bases at V and 5 bases at J, with 13 bases between. Germline V lookup: CDR1 SQVTM, CDR2 ANQGSEA. The CDR3 is CSVFRGTHEQYF. The CDR3, as DNA: TGCAGCGTTTTTCGGGGTACCCACGAGCAGTACTTC.